This TCR beta chain was identified during a study of cytomegalovirus exposure and HLA in healthy donors. The length of the CDR3 is 12 residues. Trimming took 1 base from V and 5 from J, leaving 8 bases between them. Germline V lookup: CDR1 GTSNPN, CDR2 SVGIG (reference sequence). Note on this clone: Its target is unknown.

Study observations and caveats: In an earlier analysis, in under 700 donors, most V segments appeared productive either ~87% or ~30% of the time.

Primers for the PCR totalled 60 Vbeta and 13 Jbeta. How the authors handled the data: A follow-up analysis tallied tens of millions of unique TCR beta chains, some 9.9 million shared. Measured with immunoSEQ multiplex PCR; TCRdb has only the in-frame clones, and not every one. That table is the source of V, J and clone size, and D and trimming were worked out from the DNA. Here the sample spans 95,000 to 100,000 clones, roughly 80% being singletons. The chain carries TRBV30 and TRBJ1-1; D unclear. Sequencing used PBMCs. This clonotype was obtained from a female donor in good health and CMV-seronegative. The CDR3 DNA reads as TGTGCCTGGAGTGGGTCGAGTACTGAAGCTTTCTTT. Its translation: CAWSGSSTEAFF.